The present entry profiles one T cell receptor beta chain with its context. This specimen belongs to a study of cytotoxic CD8 clonotypes in ibrutinib-treated CLL. This CDR3 is 12 amino acids long. The J segment lost 6 bases and the V segment lost 6 bases, leaving 1 base of the junction unmatched. The germline V gene has CDR1 MNHEY and CDR2 SVGAGI. Assay used: immunoSEQ multiplex PCR; TCRdb lists only in-frame clones, some missing. Counted here are 110,000 to 150,000 clones, about three quarters occurring once; the ten biggest clones make up roughly 4.7%. The material sequenced was PBMCs, taken after 24 months of ibrutinib treatment. The V gene is TRBV6-5, the J gene TRBJ1-5, with TRBD1 matching 8 bases. The source is a human donor with chronic lymphocytic leukemia. CDR3 protein: CASRQGGQPQHF. The CDR3 DNA follows: TGTGCCAGCAGACAGGGGGGTCAGCCCCAGCATTTT.